Presented here are 24 T cell receptor beta chains from one specimen sequenced in a study of T-cell reconstitution after alpha-beta-depleted transplantation in children. During its preparation, the TCRbeta library received unique molecular identifiers. A single record per CDR3 protein comes from TCRdb applying MiXCR to the PCR reads. The sample has almost 500,000 distinct CDR3 sequences, approximately 12% seen once. The sequenced sample was PBMCs from the stem cell graft donor, obtained from the stem cell graft. The receptor set was obtained from a human donor who donated a stem cell graft to a child with combined immunodeficiency.

This clonotype occurred once. The V gene is TRBV11-2, the J gene TRBJ2-1; no reliable D call. Germline V gene sequence: CDR1 SGHAT, CDR2 FQNNGV. The V and J ends lost 0 bases and 5 bases respectively, with 14 bases between them. The length of the CDR3 is 16 residues. Written as DNA, the CDR3 is TGTGCCAGCAGCTTAGATCTTTTTTCCAGCGACAATGAGCAGTTCTTC. It codes for CASSLDLFSSDNEQFF.

The table lists this clonotype with a few counts. This chain links TRBV11-2 with TRBJ2-1; 11 nucleotides agree with TRBD2. The V gene's germline CDR1 is SGHAT and CDR2 FQNNGV. J gave up 6 bases and V 4 bases, and 11 bases lay outside the gene matches. CDR3 length equals 17 residues. This chain's CDR3 is CASSWGGVSGGANEQFF. Written as DNA, the CDR3 is TGTGCCAGCAGCTGGGGTGGGGTTAGCGGGGGGGCCAATGAGCAGTTCTTC.

In its sample, this clonotype was seen a few times. The chain combines TRBV7-2 with TRBJ2-2; 7 nucleotides agree with TRBD2. The CDR3 has 15 residues. Germline V CDR1 and CDR2: SGHTA, FQGNSA. With 5 bases clipped from V and 6 bases from J, the junction kept 9 bases outside the gene matches. As DNA, the CDR3 is TGTGCCAGCAGCAAGCTGGGAGGGGTCCCCGGGGAGCTGTTTTTT. It encodes CASSKLGGVPGELFF.

The chain couples TRBV7-8 to TRBJ1-2, with D perhaps TRBD1 (6 bases). The CDR3 sequence is 14 residues long. With 5 bases removed from V and 3 bases from J, the gap between germline ends came to 13 bases. From germline, CDR1 is SGHVS and CDR2 FQNEAQ. The CDR3 sequence: CASSALTGHYGYTF. DNA of the CDR3: TGTGCCAGCAGCGCTCTCACAGGGCACTATGGCTACACCTTC.

The CDR3 coding sequence is TGTGCCATCAGTGCGGACAGGGATGTTTCCACTGAAGCTTTCTTT. It yields the protein CAISADRDVSTEAFF. The chain links TRBV10-3 to TRBJ1-1; 8 bases are shared with TRBD1. V shed 4 bases and J 4 bases; nucleotides not matched to a gene: 8. The CDR3 runs 15 residues. Germline values: CDR1 ENHRY, CDR2 SYGVKD.

This clonotype was seen ten or more times. This sequence joins TRBV12-3 or TRBV12-4 and TRBJ2-7, with 7 bases matching TRBD2. The CDR3 spans 14 residues. V lost 3 bases to trimming and J lost 2 bases; unmatched junction nucleotides: 4. CDR3: CASSFQGGPYEQYF. As DNA, the CDR3 is TGTGCCAGCAGTTTTCAGGGAGGGCCCTACGAGCAGTACTTC.

This clonotype was recorded at least ten times. The chain is built from TRBV9 and TRBJ2-3; no clear D. The CDR3 length is 12 residues. In germline, CDR1 is SGDLS, CDR2 YYNGEE. V lost 3 bases and J lost 2, with 4 bases in between. This CDR3 is CASSDNTDTQYF. CDR3 sequence (DNA): TGTGCCAGCAGCGATAACACAGATACGCAGTATTTT.

This clonotype was recorded many times. J is TRBJ2-7 and V is TRBV20-1, with 8 bases lining up with TRBD2. The germline CDR1 and CDR2 sequences are DFQATT and SNEGSKA (reference sequence). V lost 0 bases, J lost 2 bases, and 6 bases stayed unmatched. The CDR3 loop spans 15 amino acids. DNA of the CDR3: TGCAGTGCTAGAGAACAGACTAGCGTTACCTACGAGCAGTACTTC. Encoded protein: CSAREQTSVTYEQYF.

This rearrangement joins TRBV7-2 to TRBJ2-5, with D maybe TRBD1 (5 bases). Germline loops: CDR1 SGHTA, CDR2 FQGNSA. V lost 5 bases and J 5 bases, leaving 15 bases between the germline ends. The CDR3 spans 14 residues. Here the CDR3 reads CASSTQGLGETQYF. The CDR3 DNA sequence: TGTGCCAGCAGCACTCAGGGTTTGGGTGAGACCCAGTACTTC. Full variable domain (remainder filled in from reference TRBV7-2 and TRBJ2-5): GAGVSQSPSNKVTEKGKDVELRCDPISGHTALYWYRQSLGQGLEFLIYFQGNSAPDKSGLPSDRFSAERTGGSVSTLTIQRTQQEDSAVYLCASSTQGLGETQYFGPGTRLLVL.

This clonotype has just a few counts. This rearrangement joins TRBV6-2 or TRBV6-3 to TRBJ2-3; 11 bases match TRBD2. CDR1 and CDR2 (germline): MNHEY, SVGEGT. Trimming removed 0 bases from V and 3 bases from J; junction bases left unmatched: 2. This CDR3 comprises 16 residues. As DNA, the CDR3 is TGTGCCAGCAGTTACTCCCCTAGCGGGGGGACAGATACGCAGTATTTT. Encoded protein: CASSYSPSGGTDTQYF.

This clonotype showed up just a few times. The chain recombines TRBV7-2 with TRBJ2-1; the D gene could be TRBD1 or TRBD2 (5 bases each). Deletions cut 5 bases from V and 4 bases from J, with 12 bases between. This CDR3 has 14 amino acids. CDR1 is SGHTA and CDR2 is FQGNSA in the germline V gene. CDR3 coding DNA: TGTGCCAGCAGCGCACACAGGACTTACAATGAGCAGTTCTTC. Protein product: CASSAHRTYNEQFF.

This clonotype was observed at least ten times. This chain links TRBV28 with TRBJ2-7; D is ambiguous. Trimming removed 4 bases at V and 0 bases at J, with 10 bases between. Germline-derived CDR1 and CDR2 are MDHEN and SYDVKM. This CDR3 spans 14 amino acids. CDR3 bases: TGTGCCAGCAGTTCATGGGCCCTCTCCTACGAGCAGTACTTC. It codes for CASSSWALSYEQYF.

The rearrangement uses TRBV11-2 and TRBJ2-5; D could derive from TRBD1 or TRBD2 (5 bases each). V lost 7 bases and J 3 bases, leaving 12 bases between the germline ends. Germline values: CDR1 SGHAT, CDR2 FQNNGV. This CDR3 comprises 13 residues. This CDR3 is CASTSGHEETQYF. DNA of the CDR3: TGTGCCAGCACCTCGGGGCATGAAGAGACCCAGTACTTC.

The rearrangement uses TRBV3-1 and TRBJ2-1; 9 bases agree with TRBD2. The CDR3 has 16 amino acids. Germline CDR1 LGHDT, CDR2 YNNKEL (reference sequence). Germline trimming cut 4 bases from V and 2 bases from J; bases unmatched to any gene: 6. The CDR3 region has the DNA TGTGCCAGCAGCCCCCCAGCGGGAGGCACCTACAATGAGCAGTTCTTC. It encodes CASSPPAGGTYNEQFF.

This rearrangement joins TRBV6-1 to TRBJ1-1, with TRBD1 identical over 7 bases. The V segment lost 5 bases and the J segment 8 bases; nucleotides outside the gene matches: 11. CDR1 is MNHNS and CDR2 is SASEGT in the germline V gene. The CDR3 covers 14 residues. The CDR3 DNA follows: TGTGCCAGCAGTCAGTTGGGGACAGCATCCGAAGCTTTCTTT. It is translated as CASSQLGTASEAFF.

This clonotype was seen a few times. This chain joins TRBV27 and TRBJ1-1, with D possibly being TRBD1 (6 bases). Deletions cut 5 bases from V and 4 bases from J, with 17 bases between. This CDR3 is built from 15 residues. CDR1 and CDR2 (germline): MNHEY, SMNVEV (reference sequence). The CDR3 protein is CASSDIGQTGTEAFF. The CDR3 region has the DNA TGTGCCAGCAGTGACATCGGACAGACAGGCACTGAAGCTTTCTTT.

As regards this clonotype: Given a much more abundant clone one base away, this may be a read error. The V gene is TRBV11-2, the J gene TRBJ1-1, with a tentative D call TRBD1 (6 bases). Trimming removed 4 bases at V and 3 bases at J, with 9 bases between. The germline V gene encodes CDR1 SGHAT and CDR2 FQNNGV. This CDR3 is built from 13 residues. The CDR3, as DNA: TGTGCCAGCAGCTCCTACAGGGACACTGAAGCTTTCTTT. Its translation: CASSSYRDTEAFF.

The table lists this clonotype with a few counts. The chain links TRBV25-1 to TRBJ1-2, with 9 bases that match TRBD1. V lost 5 bases, J lost 3 bases, and 7 bases stayed unmatched. This CDR3 comprises 15 residues. The germline V gene has CDR1 MGHDK and CDR2 SYGVNS. The CDR3 spells CASSPRTGEYYGYTF. The CDR3 region has the DNA TGTGCCAGCAGTCCTCGGACAGGGGAATACTATGGCTACACCTTC.

This clonotype showed up many times. The rearrangement uses TRBV20-1 and TRBJ2-1; 14 bases agree with TRBD2. Losses at the gene ends were 6 bases for V and 9 bases for J; bases not matched to a gene: 13. This CDR3 is built from 16 residues. Looked up from germline, CDR1 is DFQATT and CDR2 is SNEGSKA (reference sequence). In DNA, the CDR3 is TGCAGTGCGGCCCCCTTCGGACTAGCGGGAGGCTTTGAGCAGTTCTTC. Translated, it gives CSAAPFGLAGGFEQFF.

A few counts support this clonotype. The chain couples TRBV15 to TRBJ2-1, with D maybe TRBD2 (5 bases). The germline CDR1 and CDR2 sequences are LNHNV and YYDKDF (reference sequence). The CDR3 loop spans 16 amino acids. Trimming took off 0 bases at V and 6 bases at J, with 15 bases between the two ends. The CDR3 sequence is CATSRDYDPSRNEQFF. The CDR3 coding sequence is TGTGCCACCAGCAGAGATTATGATCCTAGCCGCAATGAGCAGTTCTTC.

This clonotype was picked up many times. This sequence joins TRBV6-1 and TRBJ2-1; TRBD1 matches 8 bases. Germline lookup yields CDR1 MNHNS and CDR2 SASEGT. The CDR3 is made up of 14 amino acids. V gave up 6 bases and J gave up 5 bases; unmatched junction bases: 6. CDR3 nucleotides: TGTGCCAGCAGAACGACAGGGGTGAACAATGAGCAGTTCTTC. Its protein is CASRTTGVNNEQFF.

This chain connects TRBV7-2 to TRBJ2-2; D is perhaps TRBD1 (6 bases). With 2 bases removed from V and 4 bases from J, the gap between germline ends came to 14 bases. Germline V gene data show CDR1 as SGHTA and CDR2 as FQGNSA. CDR3 length: 16 residues. The CDR3 sequence: CASSLLSQGSTGELFF. The CDR3 DNA is TGTGCCAGCAGCTTACTCAGCCAGGGGAGCACCGGGGAGCTGTTTTTT.

In this sample, this clonotype turned up a few times. The J gene is TRBJ1-1, the V gene TRBV4-3; tentatively, D is TRBD1 (6 bases). Germline CDR1 and CDR2: LGHNA and YSLEER. CDR3 length: 17 residues. The V and J ends lost 0 bases and 4 bases respectively, with 18 bases between them. Here the CDR3 DNA reads TGCGCCAGCAGCCAAGATATCCTTGCGGGGGGCATCACTGAAGCTTTCTTT. Translated: CASSQDILAGGITEAFF.

The table lists this clonotype with a few counts. The V and J genes are TRBV7-3 and TRBJ2-2; the D is unclear. This CDR3 spans 15 amino acids. Germline V gene data show CDR1 as SGHTA and CDR2 as FQGTGA. The V end lost 2 bases, the J end lost 3 bases, and 10 bases lay between the germline ends. The CDR3 DNA is TGTGCCAGCAGCTTAGATCCTACCCACACCGGGGAGCTGTTTTTT. As protein: CASSLDPTHTGELFF.